These 29 T cell receptor beta chains share one sample of origin, sequenced in a study of T cells in localized non-small cell lung cancer. Sequenced by immunoSEQ multiplex PCR; TCRdb stores in-frame clones only, minus some. The profile shows 60,000 to 65,000 clones, roughly 90% of them singletons. Specimen: peripheral blood, collected before any cancer treatment. Every receptor here comes from a woman aged 40-70 years with stage I lung adenocarcinoma.

V usage is TRBV10-3 and J usage is TRBJ1-5; 11 nucleotides align to TRBD1. The germline CDR1 and CDR2 sequences are ENHRY and SYGVKD. This CDR3 comprises 18 residues. J lost 7 bases, V lost 2 bases, and 13 bases had no gene match. CDR3 sequence (DNA): TGTGCCATCAGTGAGGGACAGGGGGCTCTGTTCGGGAACCAGCCCCAGCATTTT. It yields the protein CAISEGQGALFGNQPQHF.

The sample holds one count of this clone. V gene TRBV4-3 combines with J gene TRBJ1-1; tentatively, D is TRBD1 (6 bases). From germline, CDR1 is LGHNA and CDR2 YSLEER. Trimming removed 0 bases from V and 4 bases from J, with 12 bases in between. The CDR3 is made up of 15 amino acids. This CDR3 is CASSQERGGGTEAFF. The CDR3 DNA sequence: TGCGCCAGCAGCCAAGAGAGGGGGGGAGGCACTGAAGCTTTCTTT.

The chain recombines TRBV2 with TRBJ2-2; D may be TRBD2 (5 bases). V was cut by 4 bases and J by 4 bases, with 13 bases left in between. Germline V gives CDR1 SNHLY, CDR2 FYNNEI. The CDR3 is 15 residues long. The CDR3 loop reads CASSVLGGLTGELFF. Here the CDR3 DNA reads TGTGCCAGCAGTGTCTTGGGCGGGCTCACCGGGGAGCTGTTTTTT.

The chain recombines TRBV4-3 with TRBJ1-2, with no clear D. CDR1 and CDR2 (germline): LGHNA, YSLEER. The CDR3 contains 14 residues. The V gene lost 0 bases and the J gene lost 1 base, with 6 bases spanning the gap. DNA of the CDR3: TGCGCCAGCAGCCAAGACAGTCTTAACTATGGCTACACCTTC. Translation gives CASSQDSLNYGYTF.

The gene calls are TRBV28 and TRBJ2-3, with 9 bases that match TRBD1. The CDR3 sequence is 16 residues long. Germline V lookup: CDR1 MDHEN, CDR2 SYDVKM. V lost 5 bases to trimming and J lost 6 bases; unmatched junction nucleotides: 12. CDR3 loop: CASSGAGQGFPDTQYF. CDR3 bases: TGTGCCAGCAGTGGGGCCGGACAGGGGTTTCCTGATACGCAGTATTTT. The full variable domain, with the rest looked up from reference TRBV28 and TRBJ2-3, is DVKVTQSSRYLVKRTGEKVFLECVQDMDHENMFWYRQDPGLGLRLIYFSYDVKMKEKGDIPEGYSVSREKKERFSLILESASTNQTSMYLCASSGAGQGFPDTQYFGPGTRLTVL.

The chain has TRBV19 and TRBJ1-1, with a weak D call TRBD1 (6 bases). The CDR3 runs to 14 residues. The germline V and J ends were trimmed by 5 bases and 1 base, with 11 bases remaining between them. Germline loops: CDR1 LNHDA, CDR2 SQIVND (reference sequence). The CDR3 region is CASSPRTENTEAFF. CDR3 sequence (DNA): TGTGCCAGTAGTCCTCGGACAGAGAACACTGAAGCTTTCTTT. Drawing the rest from reference TRBV19 and TRBJ1-1, the complete variable domain is DGGITQSPKYLFRKEGQNVTLSCEQNLNHDAMYWYRQDPGQGLRLIYYSQIVNDFQKGDIAEGYSVSREKKESFPLTVTSAQKNPTAFYLCASSPRTENTEAFFGQGTRLTVV.

The chain couples TRBV7-2 to TRBJ2-1; TRBD1 might be the D (6 bases). Germline assignment: CDR1 SGHTA and CDR2 FQGNSA. V dropped 6 bases and J dropped 10 bases, with 13 bases sitting between them. The CDR3 contains 12 residues. CDR3 sequence (DNA): TGTGCCAGCAGTTACCCCGGGACAGAGCAGTTCTTC. It codes for CASSYPGTEQFF.

The chain joins TRBV11-2 to TRBJ2-3; TRBD2 might be the D (6 bases). The CDR3 length is 14 residues. The germline CDR1 and CDR2 sequences are SGHAT and FQNNGV. Trimming shortened V by 7 bases and J by 2 bases, and 13 bases separated the two germline ends. Here the CDR3 reads CASTERAFTDTQYF. CDR3 coding DNA: TGTGCCAGCACGGAGCGGGCGTTCACAGATACGCAGTATTTT.

The J gene is TRBJ1-1, the V gene TRBV9; D not certain. Trimming removed 0 bases from V and 0 bases from J, with 6 bases in between. Per germline, CDR1 SGDLS and CDR2 YYNGEE. This CDR3 spans 14 amino acids. The CDR3 DNA reads as TGTGCCAGCAGCGTAGGGGTACTGAACACTGAAGCTTTCTTT. This encodes CASSVGVLNTEAFF.

The chain employs TRBV7-2 and TRBJ2-3; D is perhaps TRBD2 (6 bases). Looked up from germline, CDR1 is SGHTA and CDR2 is FQGNSA. The CDR3 totals 15 residues. The V gene lost 5 bases and the J gene lost 1 base, with 13 bases spanning the gap. The CDR3 nucleotides read TGTGCCAGCAGCCTGTGGGGAGGCGGCACAGATACGCAGTATTTT. Amino acid sequence: CASSLWGGGTDTQYF.

V and J are TRBV5-1 and TRBJ2-3, with 9 bases matching TRBD2. The junction had 10 bases not matched to a gene; V was cut back by 2 bases and J by 0 bases. Germline V CDR1 and CDR2: SGHRS, YFSETQ. The CDR3 runs to 18 residues. The CDR3 loop reads CASSFGLAGIASTDTQYF. In DNA, the CDR3 is TGCGCCAGCAGCTTTGGTCTAGCGGGAATCGCTAGCACAGATACGCAGTATTTT.

In its sample, this clone was seen once. The chain is built from TRBV18 and TRBJ1-3; no firm D call. The V and J ends lost 6 bases and 1 base respectively, with 10 bases between them. CDR3 size: 14 residues. Germline loops: CDR1 KGHSH, CDR2 LQKENI. Here the CDR3 reads CASSNQSSGNTIYF. In DNA, the CDR3 is TGTGCCAGCTCGAATCAATCTTCTGGAAACACCATATATTTT.

J is TRBJ1-6 and V is TRBV12-5; D is unclear. The CDR3 totals 14 residues. V lost 1 base, J lost 7 bases, and 8 bases lay in between. Germline CDR1 reads LGHNT; CDR2 reads FRNRAP. CDR3 bases: TGTGCTAGTGGTTTGGCGGACCCGAATTCACCCCTCCACTTT. Protein product: CASGLADPNSPLHF.

The chain is built from TRBV2 and TRBJ1-1, with D maybe TRBD1 (5 bases). Between the trimmed V and J ends, which lost 11 bases and 5 bases, there was a span of 18 bases. This CDR3 contains 13 residues. Germline V gene data show CDR1 as SNHLY and CDR2 as FYNNEI. The CDR3 reads CAARGLRRTEAFF. The CDR3 DNA sequence: TGTGCCGCTCGGGGACTGCGACGGACTGAAGCTTTCTTT.

The chain is built from TRBV29-1 and TRBJ1-1; no clear D gene. CDR3 length: 12 residues. Germline V gene lookup returns CDR1 SQVTM and CDR2 ANQGSEA. Trimming cost V 4 bases and J 5 bases, with 11 bases left between them. DNA for the CDR3: TGCAGCGTTGTGGTCTGGGAGACTGAAGCTTTCTTT. It encodes CSVVVWETEAFF.

This clone occurred a few times. As DNA, the CDR3 is TGTGCCACCAGCAGAGGGGACAGGTTGAACACTGAAGCTTTCTTT. Translation gives CATSRGDRLNTEAFF. The rearrangement joins TRBV15 to TRBJ1-1, with TRBD1 matching 8 bases. The CDR3 is 15 amino acids. CDR1 and CDR2 from the germline V gene are LNHNV and YYDKDF (reference sequence). V lost 1 base and J lost 0; bases outside the gene matches: 1.

About this clone: The same CDR3 arises from other DNA sequences in this sample as well. The V gene is TRBV29-1, the J gene TRBJ1-4; weak D call: TRBD1 (5 bases). The V and J ends lost 0 bases and 3 bases respectively, with 5 bases between them. The CDR3 is 13 amino acids. CDR1 and CDR2 from the germline V gene are SQVTM and ANQGSEA. The DNA for the CDR3 is TGCAGCGTTGAAGAGGGGGCTAATGAAAAACTGTTTTTT. Translated: CSVEEGANEKLFF.

The chain recombines TRBV25-1 with TRBJ1-2; 7 bases match TRBD1. This CDR3 has 12 amino acids. CDR1 and CDR2 from the germline V gene are MGHDK and SYGVNS. V lost 2 bases to trimming and J lost 11 bases; unmatched junction nucleotides: 5. In DNA, the CDR3 is TGTGCCAGCAGTGAAGAGGGGGCCGGTTACACCTTC. The encoded protein is CASSEEGAGYTF.

The chain's CDR3 is CASSFPRQPNQPQHF. The CDR3 region has the DNA TGTGCCAGCAGTTTTCCACGGCAGCCAAATCAGCCCCAGCATTTT. The chain links TRBV28 to TRBJ1-5; D gene ambiguous. CDR1 and CDR2 (germline): MDHEN, SYDVKM. V lost 3 bases to trimming and J lost 4 bases, with 13 bases between them. There are 15 residues in the CDR3.

V and J are TRBV6-5 and TRBJ2-5, with D uncertain. V lost 10 bases and J 4 bases, leaving 13 bases between the germline ends. The germline V gene encodes CDR1 MNHEY and CDR2 SVGAGI. The CDR3 is 12 amino acids. The DNA for the CDR3 is TGTGCCACCCTATCTACAATAGAGACCCAGTACTTC. Protein product: CATLSTIETQYF.

This chain uses TRBV4-1 with TRBJ1-2; 10 bases map to TRBD1. The CDR3 spans 18 residues. The germline CDR1 and CDR2 sequences are MGHRA and YSYEKL. Trimming removed 0 bases from V and 5 bases from J; junction bases left unmatched: 12. CDR3 sequence (DNA): TGCGCCAGCAGCCAAGATTTTCATGACTGGGACAGGGGTTATGGCTACACCTTC. The encoded protein is CASSQDFHDWDRGYGYTF.

The CDR3 is CASSFTTGGTGELFF. CDR3 sequence (DNA): TGTGCCAGCAGCTTCACGACAGGGGGCACCGGGGAGCTGTTTTTT. J is TRBJ2-2 and V is TRBV5-5; the match to TRBD1 covers 9 bases. Germline V lookup: CDR1 SGHKS, CDR2 YYEKEE (reference sequence). The V gene end was trimmed by 2 bases and the J gene end by 4 bases; junction bases not matched to a gene: 3. CDR3 length: 15 residues.

The V gene is TRBV27, the J gene TRBJ2-3; 7 positions agree with TRBD1. CDR1 MNHEY and CDR2 SMNVEV come from the germline V gene (reference sequence). The CDR3 sequence is 16 residues long. J gave up 5 bases and V 7 bases, and 15 bases lay outside the gene matches. The CDR3 sequence is CASTPGQGVGEDTQYF. The DNA for the CDR3 is TGTGCCAGCACCCCCGGGCAGGGGGTAGGTGAAGATACGCAGTATTTT.

The chain couples TRBV5-1 to TRBJ2-7; D possibly corresponds to TRBD1 (8 bases). This CDR3 comprises 16 residues. The V end lost 5 bases, the J end lost 3 bases, and 21 bases lay between the germline ends. Germline V gives CDR1 SGHRS, CDR2 YFSETQ. This CDR3 is CASSFGGDRYHYEQYF. CDR3 sequence (DNA): TGCGCCAGCAGTTTTGGGGGGGACAGGTATCACTACGAGCAGTACTTC.

The chain joins TRBV6-5 to TRBJ1-3; D gene unclear. This CDR3 is 13 amino acids long. V dropped 0 bases and J dropped 8 bases, with 8 bases sitting between them. Per the germline V gene, CDR1 is MNHEY and CDR2 is SVGAGI. CDR3 protein: CASSYSSSHTIYF. CDR3 DNA sequence: TGTGCCAGCAGTTACTCGAGCAGCCACACCATATATTTT.

Only one count was recorded for this clone. The rearrangement uses TRBV5-1 and TRBJ2-7, with D tentatively TRBD2 (6 bases). The CDR3 covers 15 residues. The V end lost 4 bases, the J end lost 5 bases, and 19 bases lay between the germline ends. In germline, CDR1 is SGHRS, CDR2 YFSETQ. CDR3 residues: CASSTQEGRTDEQYF. The CDR3 nucleotides read TGCGCCAGCAGCACCCAGGAGGGCAGGACCGACGAGCAGTACTTC.

Concerning this clone itself: This same CDR3 is encoded by further DNA sequences in the sample. This sequence joins TRBV7-2 and TRBJ2-7; D is unresolved. Trimming pared 3 bases from V and 1 base from J, leaving 1 base between. Per germline, CDR1 SGHTA and CDR2 FQGNSA. The CDR3 totals 11 residues. The chain's CDR3 is CASSLSYEQYF. The CDR3 DNA is TGTGCCAGCAGCTTGTCCTACGAGCAGTACTTC.

Concerning this clone itself: The germline gene is not matched at one end of the junction; a read error may be the cause. The chain is built from TRBV19 and TRBJ2-5; D uncertain. The germline gives CDR1 LNHDA, CDR2 SQIVND (reference sequence). The CDR3 is 13 amino acids. CDR3 in amino acids: CASSIGLGEAQYF. CDR3 DNA sequence: TGTGCCAGTAGTATAGGCCTCGGAGAGGCCCAGTACTTC.

As DNA, the CDR3 is TGTGCCACCCGGGAGTCCTACGAGCAGTACTTC. Protein sequence: CATRESYEQYF. The rearrangement uses TRBV2 and TRBJ2-7; D may be TRBD2 (6 bases). The CDR3 extends over 11 amino acids. The germline V gene has CDR1 SNHLY and CDR2 FYNNEI. Trimming removed 10 bases from V and 1 base from J, with 8 bases in between.